A selection of T cell receptor beta chains follows, all from one sample in a study of blood T cell repertoires in COVID-19. Sequenced by immunoSEQ multiplex PCR; TCRdb stores in-frame clones only, minus some. This sample yields a few hundred thousand clones, of which 70% to 90% are seen a single time; approximately 12% belongs to the top ten. The sample comprised peripheral blood. These receptors were obtained from a woman aged 60-70 years with acute or convalescent COVID-19. CDR3s leave out the opening cysteine and the closing phenylalanine or tryptophan. Each record gives: J gene, clone size, V gene, CDR3 protein. Only some rows state a clone size, as once, few, many or a class for expanded clones.

TRBJ1-2	-	TRBV18	ASSPRGAQGDGYT
TRBJ1-3	-	TRBV7-9	ASSLKGQRNTIY
TRBJ1-6	once	TRBV2	ASRRTGYGISPLH
TRBJ1-1	once	TRBV6-5	ASSDDRGRAF
TRBJ2-5	-	TRBV11-3	ASSSGTGDETQY
TRBJ2-5	-	TRBV10-3	AISASSGGEETQY
TRBJ2-7	-	TRBV4-1	ASSQESHWEQY
TRBJ1-2	-	TRBV7-2	ASSLGGANYGYT
TRBJ1-1	-	TRBV27	ASSYLQGGTEAF
TRBJ1-1	-	TRBV18	ASSPSGEGSAEAF
TRBJ1-2	-	TRBV2	ASRTGSNYGYT
TRBJ2-1	few	TRBV11-3	ASSLADSRGGSYNEQF
TRBJ1-2	once	TRBV21-1	ASSHGTATRGYT
TRBJ2-2	-	TRBV19	ASSISGTGVFGGELF
TRBJ2-1	-	TRBV7-6	ASSLYRTSGNEQF
TRBJ1-1	-	TRBV5-1	ASSLLAGMNTEAF
TRBJ1-2	-	TRBV29-1	SVERGANYGYT
TRBJ2-7	-	TRBV6-5	ASSYLMRQY
TRBJ2-1	-	TRBV7-2	ASSTRRLAGGYRNEQF
TRBJ2-7	-	TRBV18	ASSPSRGQGTGEQY
TRBJ2-7	-	TRBV29-1	SVEDGRDREYEQY
TRBJ2-7	-	TRBV28	ASSFVDTPYEQY
TRBJ1-1	-	TRBV11-2	ASSPGVSMNTEAF
TRBJ2-5	-	TRBV27	ASSPAWTSGGETQY
TRBJ2-2	-	TRBV9	ASNYFDGELF
TRBJ1-2	few	TRBV4-2	ASSQGDRDYGYT
TRBJ1-2	-	TRBV18	ASSVGQGNYGYT
TRBJ2-2	-	TRBV5-5	ASSVDWAGELF
TRBJ2-7	-	TRBV19	ASDGTPKPPYEQY
TRBJ1-2	-	TRBV27	ASSLAGGYGYT
TRBJ1-3	-	TRBV5-5	ASSLQGNTIY
TRBJ2-1	-	TRBV28	ASSFRTGRGDYNEQF
TRBJ1-1	once	TRBV24-1	ATSGTGVNTEAF
TRBJ1-6	-	TRBV13	ASSLVGDRVSSYNSPLH
TRBJ1-4	-	TRBV7-8	ASRHRDGATNEKLF
TRBJ2-2	-	TRBV9	ASSVAGVSGELF
TRBJ1-6	-	TRBV4-1	ASSLQGEVGSPLH
TRBJ2-6	-	TRBV27	ASSFRQGTGANVLT
TRBJ2-1	few	TRBV5-8	ASSGFVAGGTNEQF
TRBJ2-1	-	TRBV27	ASIRRGLSNEQF
TRBJ1-4	-	TRBV15	ATSRMGPAANEKLF